The source of this TCR beta chain is a study of T cell responses to AZD1222 COVID-19 vaccine. Overall study results and limits: Spike-specific TCRs gained breadth and depth after people received two AZD1222 doses. There were vaccine-associated CD4 TCRs across spike, dominant at 160-218 and 743-854. Baseline antibody screening turned up just a handful of seropositive AZD1222 recipients. Most donors were white British and more were female, and clonal diversity was possibly underestimated.

Measured with immunoSEQ multiplex PCR; TCRdb has only the in-frame clones, and not every one. The table lists 150,000 to 200,000 clones, approximately 94% of them singletons, with 3.5% to 4% in the top ten. The CDR3 runs 11 residues. Germline assignment: CDR1 GTSNPN and CDR2 SVGIG (reference sequence). The ends were cut back, 7 bases at V and 4 bases at J, with 11 bases in the middle. As to this clone: The antigen remains unidentified.

This TCR was recovered from an adult who received the MenACWY meningococcal vaccine as a control. The chain recombines TRBV30 with TRBJ2-7; D may match TRBD1 or TRBD2 (5 bases each). The source material was peripheral blood, sampled 28 days after the second dose of the MenACWY control vaccine. The CDR3 sequence: CASQGEYEQYF. The CDR3 bases are TGTGCCTCCCAGGGAGAGTACGAGCAGTACTTC.